The source of this T cell receptor (beta chain) is a study of tumor and adjacent non-tumor tissue in lung cancer. Findings and limits, study-wide: Normal lung showed higher cumulative top 100 clone frequency than tumor. Higher tumor TCR diversity was associated with shorter survival.

The template was RNA from unsorted bulk tissue. The normal lung tissue was taken more than 3 cm from the tumor edge. Between August and November 2014, newly diagnosed, chemotherapy-naive lung cancer patients underwent thoracic surgery in China. Details on this clonotype: What it binds is unknown.

With 7 bases removed from V and 6 bases from J, the gap between germline ends came to 17 bases. The CDR3 length is 13 residues. Germline CDR1 SGHDT, CDR2 YYEEEE. Three rounds of nested PCR, following a modified ARM-PCR protocol, produced the TCRbeta library. TCRdb recomputed calls from the multiplex PCR reads with MiXCR, one row per CDR3 protein. The data show under 45,000 distinct CDR3 sequences, about three fifths seen once. The gene calls are TRBV5-6 and TRBJ2-7, with D possibly matching TRBD2 (6 bases). The sequencing sample was made of distant non-tumor lung tissue. The TCR originated in a man aged 50-59 years with non-small cell lung cancer. CDR3 DNA sequence: TGTGCCAGCTCCGGGGGTTTAGGGGTCGAGCAGTACTTC. Translation: CASSGGLGVEQYF.